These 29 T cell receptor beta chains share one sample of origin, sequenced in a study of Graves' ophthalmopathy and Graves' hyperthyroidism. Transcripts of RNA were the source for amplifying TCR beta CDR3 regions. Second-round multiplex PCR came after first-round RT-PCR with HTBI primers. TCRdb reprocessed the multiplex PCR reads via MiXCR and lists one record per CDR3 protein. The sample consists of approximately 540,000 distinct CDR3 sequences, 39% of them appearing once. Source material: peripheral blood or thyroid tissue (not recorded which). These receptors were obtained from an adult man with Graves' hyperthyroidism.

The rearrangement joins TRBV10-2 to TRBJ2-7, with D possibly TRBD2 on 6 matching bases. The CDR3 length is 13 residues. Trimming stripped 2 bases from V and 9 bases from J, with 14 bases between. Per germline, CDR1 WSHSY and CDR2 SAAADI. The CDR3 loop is CASSEAGRDTQYF. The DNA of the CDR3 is TGCGCCAGCAGTGAGGCGGGGCGAGATACGCAGTACTTC.

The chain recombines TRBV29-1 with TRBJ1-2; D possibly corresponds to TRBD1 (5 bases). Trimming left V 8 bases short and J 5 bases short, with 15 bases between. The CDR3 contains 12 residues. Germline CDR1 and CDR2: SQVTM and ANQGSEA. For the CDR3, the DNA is TGCAGCTCCCAGACAGATTCTTATGGCTACACCTTC. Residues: CSSQTDSYGYTF.

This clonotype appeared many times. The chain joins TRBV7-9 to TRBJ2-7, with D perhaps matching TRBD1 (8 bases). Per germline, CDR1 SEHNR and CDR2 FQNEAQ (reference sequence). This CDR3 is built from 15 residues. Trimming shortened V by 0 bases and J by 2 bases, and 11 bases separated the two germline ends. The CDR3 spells CASSLAQGGAYEQYF. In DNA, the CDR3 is TGTGCCAGCAGCTTAGCACAGGGGGGGGCCTACGAGCAGTACTTC.

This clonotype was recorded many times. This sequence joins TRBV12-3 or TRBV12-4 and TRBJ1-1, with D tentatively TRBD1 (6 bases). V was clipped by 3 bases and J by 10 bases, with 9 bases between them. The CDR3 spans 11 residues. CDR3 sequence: CASSFLGAAFF. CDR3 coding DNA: TGTGCCAGCAGTTTTTTGGGGGCAGCTTTCTTT.

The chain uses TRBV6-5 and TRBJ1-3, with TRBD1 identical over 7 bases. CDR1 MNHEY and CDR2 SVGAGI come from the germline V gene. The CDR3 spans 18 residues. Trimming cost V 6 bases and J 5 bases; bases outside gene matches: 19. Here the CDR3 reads CASRNNAGTAKGRNTIYF. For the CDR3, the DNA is TGTGCCAGCAGAAACAATGCCGGGACAGCCAAAGGTCGAAACACCATATATTTT.

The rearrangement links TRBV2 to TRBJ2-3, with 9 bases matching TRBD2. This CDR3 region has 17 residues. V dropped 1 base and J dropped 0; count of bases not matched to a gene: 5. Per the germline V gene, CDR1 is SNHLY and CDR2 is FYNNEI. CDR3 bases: TGTGCCAGCAGTGAAGAGTGGCGGGGGGGAAGCACAGATACGCAGTATTTT. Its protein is CASSEEWRGGSTDTQYF.

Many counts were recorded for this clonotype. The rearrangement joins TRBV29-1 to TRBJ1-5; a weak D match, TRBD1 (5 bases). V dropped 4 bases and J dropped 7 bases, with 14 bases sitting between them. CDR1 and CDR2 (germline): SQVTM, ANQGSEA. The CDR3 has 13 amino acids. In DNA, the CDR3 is TGCAGCGTTGCTGGGGGAGAACAACAGCCCCAGCATTTT. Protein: CSVAGGEQQPQHF.

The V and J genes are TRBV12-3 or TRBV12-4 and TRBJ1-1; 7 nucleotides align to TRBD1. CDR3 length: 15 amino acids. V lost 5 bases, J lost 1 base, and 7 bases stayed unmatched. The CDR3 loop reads CASSEAGGPNTEAFF. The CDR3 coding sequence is TGTGCCAGCAGTGAGGCAGGGGGACCGAACACTGAAGCTTTCTTT.

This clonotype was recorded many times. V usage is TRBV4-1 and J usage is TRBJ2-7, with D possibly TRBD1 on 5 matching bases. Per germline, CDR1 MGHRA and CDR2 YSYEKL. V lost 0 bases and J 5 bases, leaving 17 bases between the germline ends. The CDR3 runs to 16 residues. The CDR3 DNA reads TGCGCCAGCAGCCAAGATCAGGGCCTCAATCGGGACGAGCAGTACTTC. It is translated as CASSQDQGLNRDEQYF.

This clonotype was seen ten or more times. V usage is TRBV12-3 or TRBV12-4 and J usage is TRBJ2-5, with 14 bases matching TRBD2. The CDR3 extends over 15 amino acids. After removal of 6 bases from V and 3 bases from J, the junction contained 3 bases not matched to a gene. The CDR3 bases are TGTGCCAGCAGCGGGACTAGCGGGAGAAAAGAGACCCAGTACTTC. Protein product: CASSGTSGRKETQYF.

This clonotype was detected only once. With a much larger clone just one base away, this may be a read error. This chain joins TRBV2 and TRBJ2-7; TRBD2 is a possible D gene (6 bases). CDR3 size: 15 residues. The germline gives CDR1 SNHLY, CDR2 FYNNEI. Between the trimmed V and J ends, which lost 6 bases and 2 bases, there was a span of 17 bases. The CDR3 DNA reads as TGTGCCAGCAGCTTCGGACTAAGGACCCCCTACGAGCAGTACTTC. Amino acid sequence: CASSFGLRTPYEQYF.

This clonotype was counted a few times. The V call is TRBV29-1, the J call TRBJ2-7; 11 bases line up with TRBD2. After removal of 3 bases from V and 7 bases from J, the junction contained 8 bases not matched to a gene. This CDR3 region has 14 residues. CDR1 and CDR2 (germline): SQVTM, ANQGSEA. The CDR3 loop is CSVEGLAVNNEQYF. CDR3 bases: TGCAGCGTTGAGGGACTAGCGGTGAACAATGAGCAGTACTTC.

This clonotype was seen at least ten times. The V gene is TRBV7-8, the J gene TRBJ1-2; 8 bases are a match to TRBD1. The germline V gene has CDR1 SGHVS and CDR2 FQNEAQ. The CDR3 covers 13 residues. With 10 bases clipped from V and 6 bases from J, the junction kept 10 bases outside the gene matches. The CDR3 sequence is CATQTGESHGYTF. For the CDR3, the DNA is TGTGCCACTCAGACAGGGGAATCTCATGGCTACACCTTC. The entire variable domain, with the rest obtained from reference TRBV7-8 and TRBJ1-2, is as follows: GAGVSQSPRYKVAKRGQDVALRCDPISGHVSLFWYQQALGQGPEFLTYFQNEAQLDKSGLPSDRFFAERPEGSVSTLKIQRTQQEDSAVYLCATQTGESHGYTFGSGTRLTVV.

In DNA form, the CDR3 reads TGTGCCATCAGTGAAGCTAGCGGGAGGGCCTTGAGGGCAGATACGCAGTATTTT. Translated: CAISEASGRALRADTQYF. This chain uses TRBV10-3 with TRBJ2-3; 12 nucleotides align to TRBD2. Trimming took 3 bases from V and 4 from J; bases not matched to a gene: 11. There are 18 residues in the CDR3. In germline, CDR1 is ENHRY, CDR2 SYGVKD.

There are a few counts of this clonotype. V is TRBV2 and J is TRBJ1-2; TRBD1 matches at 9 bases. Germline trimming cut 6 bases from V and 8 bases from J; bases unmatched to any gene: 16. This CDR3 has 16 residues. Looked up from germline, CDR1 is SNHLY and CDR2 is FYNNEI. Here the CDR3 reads CASSAQSTGGAEGYTF. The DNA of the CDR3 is TGTGCCAGCAGCGCACAGAGTACAGGGGGCGCAGAGGGCTACACCTTC.

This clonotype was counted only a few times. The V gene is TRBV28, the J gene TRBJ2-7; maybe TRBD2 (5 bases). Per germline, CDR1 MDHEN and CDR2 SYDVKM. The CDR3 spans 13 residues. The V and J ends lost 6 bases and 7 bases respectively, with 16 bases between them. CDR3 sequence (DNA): TGTGCCAGCAGGATGGACTTCTTCTCGGAGCAGTACTTC. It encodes CASRMDFFSEQYF.

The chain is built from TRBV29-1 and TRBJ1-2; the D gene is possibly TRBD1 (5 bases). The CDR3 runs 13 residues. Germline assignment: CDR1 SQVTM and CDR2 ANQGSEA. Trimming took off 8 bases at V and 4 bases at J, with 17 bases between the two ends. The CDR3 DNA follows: TGCAGCAGCCCCTTGAGGGGAGTCTATGGCTACACCTTC. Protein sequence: CSSPLRGVYGYTF.

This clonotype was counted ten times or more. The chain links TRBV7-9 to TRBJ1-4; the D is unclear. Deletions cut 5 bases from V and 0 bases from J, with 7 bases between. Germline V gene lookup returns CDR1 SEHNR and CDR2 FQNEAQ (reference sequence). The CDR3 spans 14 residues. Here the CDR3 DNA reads TGTGCCAGCAGCCAGAGTACAACTAATGAAAAACTGTTTTTT. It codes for CASSQSTTNEKLFF.

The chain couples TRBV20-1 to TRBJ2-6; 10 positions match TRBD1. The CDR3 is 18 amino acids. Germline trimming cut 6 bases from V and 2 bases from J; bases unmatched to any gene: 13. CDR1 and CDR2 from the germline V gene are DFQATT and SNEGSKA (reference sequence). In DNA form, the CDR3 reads TGCAGTGCCGTCGTGGGCGGGACAGGGGAACCTGGGGCCAACGTCCTGACTTTC. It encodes CSAVVGGTGEPGANVLTF.

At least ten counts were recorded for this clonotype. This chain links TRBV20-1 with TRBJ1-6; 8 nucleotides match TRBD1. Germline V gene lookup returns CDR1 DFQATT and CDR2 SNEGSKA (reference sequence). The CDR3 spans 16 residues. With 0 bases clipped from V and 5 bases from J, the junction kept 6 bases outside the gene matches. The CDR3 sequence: CSAREGGTGNNSPLHF. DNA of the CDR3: TGCAGTGCTAGAGAGGGCGGGACAGGAAATAATTCACCCCTCCACTTT.

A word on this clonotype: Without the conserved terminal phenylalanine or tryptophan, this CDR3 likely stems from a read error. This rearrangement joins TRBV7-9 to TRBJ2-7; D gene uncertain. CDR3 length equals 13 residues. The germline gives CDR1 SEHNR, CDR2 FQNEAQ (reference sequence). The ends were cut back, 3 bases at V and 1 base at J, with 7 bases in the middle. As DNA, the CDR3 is TGTGCCAGCAGCTTGGTCTCATCCTACGAGCAGTACCTC. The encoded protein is CASSLVSSYEQYL.

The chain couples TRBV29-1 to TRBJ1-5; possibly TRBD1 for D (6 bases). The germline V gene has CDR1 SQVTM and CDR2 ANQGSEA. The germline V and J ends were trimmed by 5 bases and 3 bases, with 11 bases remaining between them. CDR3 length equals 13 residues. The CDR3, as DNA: TGCAGCGTTTACGGGGGCCTCAATCAGCCCCAGCATTTT. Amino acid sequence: CSVYGGLNQPQHF.

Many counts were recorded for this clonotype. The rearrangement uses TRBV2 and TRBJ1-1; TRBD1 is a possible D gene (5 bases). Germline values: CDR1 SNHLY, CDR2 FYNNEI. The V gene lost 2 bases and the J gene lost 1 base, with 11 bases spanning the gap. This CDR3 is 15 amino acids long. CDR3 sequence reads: CASSERGLGNTEAFF. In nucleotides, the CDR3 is TGTGCCAGCAGTGAAAGGGGATTGGGGAACACTGAAGCTTTCTTT.

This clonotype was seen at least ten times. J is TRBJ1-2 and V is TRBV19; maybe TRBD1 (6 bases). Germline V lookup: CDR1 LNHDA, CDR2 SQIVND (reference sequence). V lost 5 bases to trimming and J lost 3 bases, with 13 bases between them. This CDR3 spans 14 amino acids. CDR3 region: CASSEGGIHYGYTF. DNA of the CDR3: TGTGCCAGTAGTGAAGGGGGTATACACTATGGCTACACCTTC.

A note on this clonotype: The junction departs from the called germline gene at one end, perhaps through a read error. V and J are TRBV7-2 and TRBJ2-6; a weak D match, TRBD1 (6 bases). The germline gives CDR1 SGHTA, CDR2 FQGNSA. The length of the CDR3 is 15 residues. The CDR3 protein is CASSLGSRGRDTEAF. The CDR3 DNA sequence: TGTGCCAGCAGCTTAGGGAGTCGGGGAAGGGACACTGAAGCTTTC. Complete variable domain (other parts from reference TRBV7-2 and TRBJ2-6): GAGVSQSPSNKVTEKGKDVELRCDPISGHTALYWYRQSLGQGLEFLIYFQGNSAPDKSGLPSDRFSAERTGGSVSTLTIQRTQQEDSAVYLCASSLGSRGRDTEAFGAGSRLTVL.

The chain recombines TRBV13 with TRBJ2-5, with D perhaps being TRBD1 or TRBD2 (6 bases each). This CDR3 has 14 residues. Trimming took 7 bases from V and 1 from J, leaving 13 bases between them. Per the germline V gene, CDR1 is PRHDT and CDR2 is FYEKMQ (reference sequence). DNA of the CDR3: TGTGCCAGCACCGAAGGGGGGATCCAAGAGACCCAGTACTTC. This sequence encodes CASTEGGIQETQYF.

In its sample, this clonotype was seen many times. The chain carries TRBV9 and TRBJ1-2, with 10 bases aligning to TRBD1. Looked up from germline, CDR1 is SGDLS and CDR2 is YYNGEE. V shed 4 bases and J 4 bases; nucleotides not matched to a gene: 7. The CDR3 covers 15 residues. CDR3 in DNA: TGTGCCAGCAGCATGGGACAGGGGAAGGGCTATGGCTACACCTTC. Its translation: CASSMGQGKGYGYTF.

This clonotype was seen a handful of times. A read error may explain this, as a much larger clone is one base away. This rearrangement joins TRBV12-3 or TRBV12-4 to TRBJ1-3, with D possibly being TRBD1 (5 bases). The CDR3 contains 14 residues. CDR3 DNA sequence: TGTGCCGGCAGAGGGACCTTCTCTGGAAACACCATATATTTT. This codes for CAGRGTFSGNTIYF.

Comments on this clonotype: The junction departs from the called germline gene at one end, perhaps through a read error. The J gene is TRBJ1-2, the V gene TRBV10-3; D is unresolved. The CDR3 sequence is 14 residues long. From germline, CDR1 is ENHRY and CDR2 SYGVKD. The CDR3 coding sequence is TGTGCCACCAGTGCGGGCCAGACCGGGGAGGGCTACACCTTC. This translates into CATSAGQTGEGYTF.